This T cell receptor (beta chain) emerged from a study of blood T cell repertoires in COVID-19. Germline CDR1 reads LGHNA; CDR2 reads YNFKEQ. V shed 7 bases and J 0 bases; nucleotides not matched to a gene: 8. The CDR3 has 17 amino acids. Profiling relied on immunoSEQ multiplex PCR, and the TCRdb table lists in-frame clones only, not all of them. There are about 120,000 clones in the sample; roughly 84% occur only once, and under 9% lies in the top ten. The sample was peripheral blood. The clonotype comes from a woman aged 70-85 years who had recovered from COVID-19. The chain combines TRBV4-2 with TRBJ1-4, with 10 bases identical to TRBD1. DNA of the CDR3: TGTGCCAGCACTGGCACAGGGACAGGGGCAACTAATGAAAAACTGTTTTTT. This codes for CASTGTGTGATNEKLFF.